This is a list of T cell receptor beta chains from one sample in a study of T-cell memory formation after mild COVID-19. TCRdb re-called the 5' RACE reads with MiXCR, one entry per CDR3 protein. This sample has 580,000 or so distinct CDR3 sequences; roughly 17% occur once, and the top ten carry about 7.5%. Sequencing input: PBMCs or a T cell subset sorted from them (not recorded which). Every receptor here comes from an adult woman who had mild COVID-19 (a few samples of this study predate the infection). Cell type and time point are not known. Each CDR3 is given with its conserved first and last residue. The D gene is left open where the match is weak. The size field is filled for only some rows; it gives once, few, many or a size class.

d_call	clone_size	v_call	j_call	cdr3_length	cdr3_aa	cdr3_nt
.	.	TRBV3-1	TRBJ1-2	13	CASTLGVNYGYTF	TGTGCCAGCACCCTGGGTGTTAACTATGGCTACACCTTC
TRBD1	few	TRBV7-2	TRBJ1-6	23	CASSLVARTTGTGGALGNSPLHF	TGTGCCAGCAGCTTAGTAGCCCGAACCACCGGGACAGGGGGGGCCTTGGGGAATTCACCCCTCCACTTT
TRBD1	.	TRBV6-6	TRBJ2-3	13	CATQGDNTDTQYF	TGTGCCACCCAGGGGGACAACACAGATACGCAGTATTTT
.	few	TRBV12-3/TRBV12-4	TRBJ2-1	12	CASSFRVHEQFF	TGTGCCAGCAGTTTCAGGGTCCATGAGCAGTTCTTC
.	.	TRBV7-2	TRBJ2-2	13	CASSQGSVRELYF	TGTGCCAGCAGCCAAGGGAGTGTTAGGGAGCTGTATTTT
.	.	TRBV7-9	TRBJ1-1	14	CASSFSFRATEAFF	TGTGCCAGCAGCTTTTCGTTCAGGGCGACTGAAGCTTTCTTT
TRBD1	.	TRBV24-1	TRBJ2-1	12	CATATGGYEQFF	TGTGCCACCGCGACAGGGGGATACGAGCAGTTCTTC
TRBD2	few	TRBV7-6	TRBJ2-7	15	CASSLRLAGGYEQYF	TGTGCCAGCAGCCTCAGACTAGCGGGGGGATACGAGCAGTACTTC
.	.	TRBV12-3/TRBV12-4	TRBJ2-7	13	CASKDLSTYEQYF	TGTGCCAGCAAGGACTTATCAACCTACGAGCAGTACTTC
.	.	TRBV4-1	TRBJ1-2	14	CASSQGAQNYGYTF	TGCGCCAGCAGCCAAGGGGCTCAAAACTATGGCTACACCTTC
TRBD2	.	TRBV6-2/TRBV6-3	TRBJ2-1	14	CASSFLAGGPGEFF	TGTGCCAGCAGTTTCTTAGCGGGAGGGCCGGGGGAGTTCTTC
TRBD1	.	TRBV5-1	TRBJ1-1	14	CASSWTGLGTEAFF	TGCGCCAGCAGCTGGACAGGGTTGGGCACTGAAGCTTTCTTT
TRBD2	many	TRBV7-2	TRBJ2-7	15	CASSSSGRAQGEQYF	TGTGCCAGCAGCTCGAGCGGGAGGGCCCAGGGCGAGCAGTACTTC
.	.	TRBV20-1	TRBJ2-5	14	CSAREGGGMETQYF	TGCAGTGCCAGAGAGGGGGGCGGGATGGAGACCCAGTACTTC
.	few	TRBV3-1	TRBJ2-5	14	CASRGAGTQETQYF	TGTGCCAGCAGGGGCGCCGGCACCCAAGAGACCCAGTACTTC
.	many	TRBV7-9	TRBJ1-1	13	CASSRDMNTEAFF	TGTGCCAGCAGCAGGGACATGAACACTGAAGCTTTCTTT
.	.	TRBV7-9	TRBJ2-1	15	CASSLVDQPYNEQFF	TGTGCCAGCAGCTTAGTGGACCAACCCTACAATGAGCAGTTCTTC
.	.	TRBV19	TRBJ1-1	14	CASTNSDRYTEAFF	TGTGCCAGTACCAACTCGGACAGATACACTGAAGCTTTCTTT
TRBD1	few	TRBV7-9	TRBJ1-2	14	CASSYQGTGKGYTF	TGTGCCAGCAGTTACCAGGGGACAGGGAAGGGCTACACCTTC
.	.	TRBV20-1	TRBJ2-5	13	CSAITGGAETQYF	TGCAGTGCTATCACAGGGGGGGCGGAGACCCAGTACTTC
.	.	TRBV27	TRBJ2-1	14	CASSSEDTYNEQFF	TGTGCCAGCAGTTCCGAGGACACCTACAATGAGCAGTTCTTC
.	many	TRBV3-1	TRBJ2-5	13	CASSQGLQETQYF	TGTGCCAGCAGCCAGGGACTTCAAGAGACCCAGTACTTC